These 27 T cell receptor beta chains share one sample of origin, sequenced in a study of response to subunit inactivated influenza vaccine. TCRdb redid the calling of the RT-PCR reads with MiXCR, one entry per CDR3 protein. The sample records 500,000 to 600,000 distinct CDR3 sequences, 14% being singletons. Material: PBMCs from blood, obtained 11 to 12 days after vaccination. These receptors were obtained from a man in his fifties or sixties who received an inactivated influenza vaccine.

The chain combines TRBV9 with TRBJ2-3, with 11 nucleotides matching TRBD2. From germline, CDR1 is SGDLS and CDR2 YYNGEE. The CDR3 runs to 19 residues. Trimming at V came to 4 bases and at J to 3 bases, leaving 16 bases not matched to a gene. The CDR3 nucleotides are TGTGCCAGCAGCCCCCGGACTAGCGGGTACACCACGAGAACAGATACGCAGTATTTT. Translation gives CASSPRTSGYTTRTDTQYF.

There are a few counts of this clonotype. The chain uses TRBV5-1 and TRBJ2-1, with D perhaps being TRBD1 or TRBD2 (5 bases each). Per germline, CDR1 SGHRS and CDR2 YFSETQ. Trimming shortened V by 4 bases and J by 3 bases, and 17 bases separated the two germline ends. This CDR3 spans 16 amino acids. The DNA of the CDR3 is TGCGCCAGCAGCCCCCAAGAGGGGACGGACTACAATGAGCAGTTCTTC. Its translation is CASSPQEGTDYNEQFF.

The V call is TRBV4-3, the J call TRBJ2-7; unclear D gene. Looked up from germline, CDR1 is LGHNA and CDR2 is YSLEER. This CDR3 is 12 amino acids long. V was shortened by 0 bases and J by 4 bases, with 4 bases between the two germline ends. In DNA, the CDR3 is TGCGCCAGCAGCCAAGAATTGTACGAGCAGTACTTC. Translation gives CASSQELYEQYF.

This clonotype has at least ten counts. Germline and junction disagree at one end, which may indicate a read error. The rearrangement joins TRBV12-3 or TRBV12-4 to TRBJ2-7; 11 nucleotides match TRBD2. The CDR3 is 13 amino acids. The CDR3 here is CASSLAGGYEQYF. CDR3 sequence (DNA): TGTGCCAGCAGCTTAGCGGGGGGGTACGAGCAGTACTTC.

CDR3 protein: CASSLVGGGAYNEQFF. The CDR3 bases are TGTGCCAGCAGTTTAGTCGGCGGGGGGGCCTACAATGAGCAGTTCTTC. The chain joins TRBV12-3 or TRBV12-4 to TRBJ2-1, with TRBD2 matching 9 bases. The CDR3 covers 16 residues. The junction had 3 bases not matched to a gene; V was cut back by 1 base and J by 2 bases.

The V gene is TRBV5-1, the J gene TRBJ2-7; no clear D gene. Germline V gene sequence: CDR1 SGHRS, CDR2 YFSETQ. V shed 0 bases and J shed 9 bases, with 10 bases lying between them. The CDR3 runs 12 residues. The CDR3 here is CASSLDGARQYF. The CDR3 DNA sequence: TGCGCCAGCAGCTTGGACGGAGCGAGGCAGTACTTC.

This clonotype has only a few counts. CDR3 nucleotide sequence: TGTGCCAGCAGTACCAGTAGTAGACCCTACAATGAGCAGTTCTTC. The encoded protein is CASSTSSRPYNEQFF. The genes are TRBV6-1 and TRBJ2-1; the D is unclear. The germline gives CDR1 MNHNS, CDR2 SASEGT. With 5 bases removed from V and 2 bases from J, the gap between germline ends came to 13 bases. The CDR3 sequence is 15 residues long.

This clonotype has just a few counts. The chain links TRBV12-3 or TRBV12-4 to TRBJ2-5; 12 bases map to TRBD2. V gave up 6 bases and J gave up 4 bases; unmatched junction bases: 9. This CDR3 contains 16 residues. CDR3 protein: CASSPLAGGPAETQYF. The CDR3 nucleotides are TGTGCCAGCAGCCCCCTAGCGGGAGGGCCGGCAGAGACCCAGTACTTC.

The chain carries TRBV5-6 and TRBJ2-7; 9 nucleotides match TRBD1. The CDR3 has 15 amino acids. CDR1 and CDR2 (germline): SGHDT, YYEEEE. V lost 1 base to trimming and J lost 5 bases; unmatched junction nucleotides: 7. CDR3 residues: CASSLRGQGTNEQYF. As DNA, the CDR3 is TGTGCCAGCAGCTTGAGGGGACAGGGAACCAACGAGCAGTACTTC.

This clonotype has a handful of counts. The V call is TRBV28, the J call TRBJ2-1, with 11 bases fitting TRBD2. CDR1 is MDHEN, CDR2 SYDVKM, per germline. The V and J ends lost 8 bases and 8 bases, in that order; junction bases with no gene match: 5. This CDR3 is built from 13 residues. The DNA of the CDR3 is TGTGCCAGCGTAGCGGGGGGGCCCTATGAGCAGTTCTTC. It specifies CASVAGGPYEQFF.

The chain joins TRBV30 to TRBJ2-1; the match to TRBD2 covers 8 bases. V dropped 3 bases and J dropped 8; count of bases not matched to a gene: 15. The CDR3 is made up of 16 amino acids. The germline V gene encodes CDR1 GTSNPN and CDR2 SVGIG (reference sequence). CDR3 bases: TGTGCCTGGAGCGCCCCCCTAGCGGGTGGGTGGGATGAGCAGTTCTTC. Translation: CAWSAPLAGGWDEQFF.

A few counts support this clonotype. The V gene is TRBV11-2, the J gene TRBJ2-1; 10 bases fit TRBD2. This CDR3 contains 15 residues. Trimming removed 6 bases from V and 4 bases from J; junction bases left unmatched: 6. Germline loops: CDR1 SGHAT, CDR2 FQNNGV. The CDR3 spells CASRTSGDRYNEQFF. The CDR3 bases are TGTGCCAGCAGAACTAGCGGGGACAGATACAATGAGCAGTTCTTC.

The chain combines TRBV5-1 with TRBJ1-1, with 8 nucleotides matching TRBD1. Germline CDR1 reads SGHRS; CDR2 reads YFSETQ. This CDR3 is 12 amino acids long. J lost 8 bases, V lost 5 bases, and 5 bases had no gene match. The CDR3 reads CASSWGQEEAFF. CDR3 in DNA: TGCGCCAGCAGTTGGGGACAGGAAGAAGCTTTCTTT.

This clonotype was seen many times. This rearrangement joins TRBV25-1 to TRBJ2-3; D gene uncertain. Germline CDR1 is MGHDK and CDR2 is SYGVNS. The CDR3 covers 15 residues. Deletions cut 3 bases from V and 2 bases from J, with 12 bases between. CDR3 loop: CASSDSRKNTDTQYF. CDR3 in DNA: TGTGCCAGCAGTGATTCCCGGAAGAACACAGATACGCAGTATTTT.

The chain recombines TRBV2 with TRBJ1-5; 9 bases align to TRBD1. CDR1 and CDR2 (germline): SNHLY, FYNNEI. The junction had 8 bases not matched to a gene; V was cut back by 6 bases and J by 5 bases. This CDR3 has 15 amino acids. The CDR3 nucleotides read TGTGCCAGCAGCGTGGGACAGGGACGTTATCAGCCCCAGCATTTT. It codes for CASSVGQGRYQPQHF.

This clonotype was seen only a few times. The rearrangement uses TRBV5-1 and TRBJ2-2, with TRBD2 identical over 13 bases. V trimming: 1 base; J trimming: 3 bases; junction bases outside the gene matches: 6. Germline V gives CDR1 SGHRS, CDR2 YFSETQ. The CDR3 runs to 18 residues. CDR3 protein: CASSLWTSGSGYTGELFF. The CDR3 DNA reads TGCGCCAGCAGCTTGTGGACTAGCGGGAGTGGGTACACCGGGGAGCTGTTTTTT. Based on the CDR3 plus reference TRBV5-1 and TRBJ2-2, the full variable domain is KAGVTQTPRYLIKTRGQQVTLSCSPISGHRSVSWYQQTPGQGLQFLFEYFSETQRNKGNFPGRFSGRQFSNSRSEMNVSTLELGDSALYLCASSLWTSGSGYTGELFFGEGSRLTVL.

The chain is built from TRBV10-3 and TRBJ2-1; 9 nucleotides match TRBD1. V trimming: 5 bases; J trimming: 6 bases; junction bases outside the gene matches: 8. CDR1 is ENHRY and CDR2 is SYGVKD in the germline V gene. The CDR3 loop spans 15 amino acids. Here the CDR3 DNA reads TGTGCCATCAGTCGACAGGGGGGATCAGGCAATGAGCAGTTCTTC. Translating gives CAISRQGGSGNEQFF.

The rearrangement links TRBV6-5 to TRBJ1-4, with TRBD1 matching 9 bases. CDR3 length: 15 amino acids. CDR1 and CDR2 from the germline V gene are MNHEY and SVGAGI. J gave up 10 bases and V 4 bases, and 10 bases lay outside the gene matches. The CDR3 region has the DNA TGTGCCAGCAGTTTGTCGGGGACAGGGAAGGGAAAACTGTTTTTT. It translates to CASSLSGTGKGKLFF.

The sample holds a few counts of this clonotype. The chain has TRBV29-1 and TRBJ2-7; 9 bases match TRBD2. This CDR3 is built from 15 residues. V was pared by 4 bases and J by 1 base, with 8 bases of the junction left unmatched. Germline CDR1 reads SQVTM; CDR2 reads ANQGSEA. The CDR3 DNA is TGCAGCGTTGTAGTAGCGGGGGTAGAGTCCTACGAGCAGTACTTC. Protein product: CSVVVAGVESYEQYF.

The V call is TRBV30, the J call TRBJ2-3; D ambiguous. V gave up 0 bases and J gave up 2 bases, with 9 bases separating them. The CDR3 runs 14 residues. The germline V gene has CDR1 GTSNPN and CDR2 SVGIG (reference sequence). The CDR3 DNA reads as TGTGCCTGGAGTGTACGGCGGAACACAGATACGCAGTATTTT. Translating it yields CAWSVRRNTDTQYF.

V usage is TRBV20-1 and J usage is TRBJ1-2, with no clear D. The CDR3 sequence is 13 residues long. Germline loops: CDR1 DFQATT, CDR2 SNEGSKA (reference sequence). Trimming cost V 6 bases and J 1 base, with 12 bases left between them. CDR3 in amino acids: CSASNSGNYGYTF. For the CDR3, the DNA is TGCAGTGCCTCGAATTCCGGTAACTATGGCTACACCTTC.

This clonotype was counted only a few times. The chain has TRBV20-1 and TRBJ2-2, with 8 positions matching TRBD2. The CDR3 spans 16 residues. V gave up 4 bases and J gave up 0 bases; unmatched junction bases: 7. In germline, CDR1 is DFQATT, CDR2 SNEGSKA (reference sequence). The CDR3 bases are TGCAGTGCTAATCGGGGGGGACGTGCGAACACCGGGGAGCTGTTTTTT. This sequence encodes CSANRGGRANTGELFF.

This clonotype was found a few times. V is TRBV20-1 and J is TRBJ2-5; the D call may be TRBD1 or TRBD2 (7 bases each). The CDR3 length is 12 residues. Germline V gene lookup returns CDR1 DFQATT and CDR2 SNEGSKA (reference sequence). Trimming stripped 6 bases from V and 5 bases from J, with 13 bases between. The CDR3 region has the DNA TGCAGTGCCCTGGGAGGGGGCGAGACCCAGTACTTC. This sequence encodes CSALGGGETQYF.

In DNA, the CDR3 is TGCGCCAGCAGCTCCTCAGGGGAAACTGAAGCTTTCTTT. It is translated as CASSSSGETEAFF. The chain is built from TRBV5-1 and TRBJ1-1, with D possibly matching TRBD1 (6 bases). Looked up from germline, CDR1 is SGHRS and CDR2 is YFSETQ. V dropped 3 bases and J dropped 5 bases, with 11 bases sitting between them. This CDR3 is built from 13 residues. The variable domain in full, with the rest retrieved from reference TRBV5-1 and TRBJ1-1, is KAGVTQTPRYLIKTRGQQVTLSCSPISGHRSVSWYQQTPGQGLQFLFEYFSETQRNKGNFPGRFSGRQFSNSRSEMNVSTLELGDSALYLCASSSSGETEAFFGQGTRLTVV.

The rearrangement joins TRBV6-1 to TRBJ1-2; TRBD1 matches 10 bases. Trimming at V came to 7 bases and at J to 4 bases, leaving 9 bases not matched to a gene. The CDR3 runs 15 residues. Germline V lookup: CDR1 MNHNS, CDR2 SASEGT. In DNA, the CDR3 is TGTGCCAGCACCCACCGGGACAGGGGCATCTATGGCTACACCTTC. It yields the protein CASTHRDRGIYGYTF.

This clonotype came up a few times. J is TRBJ1-6 and V is TRBV7-9; 8 nucleotides match TRBD1. The trim removed 3 bases at V and 9 bases at J, leaving 10 bases unmatched. CDR3 length equals 16 residues. Germline-derived CDR1 and CDR2 are SEHNR and FQNEAQ (reference sequence). CDR3 nucleotides: TGTGCCAGCAGCTTCAGCGGACAGGGTAGGAGTTCACCCCTCCACTTT. Residues: CASSFSGQGRSSPLHF.

This chain links TRBV12-3 or TRBV12-4 with TRBJ2-7; possible D gene TRBD1, 5 bases. This CDR3 is built from 16 residues. V was clipped by 3 bases and J by 3 bases, with 18 bases between them. The CDR3 bases are TGTGCCAGCAGTTTGGGGCCCGGTGGCCCGAGCTACGAGCAGTACTTC. Translated, it gives CASSLGPGGPSYEQYF.